The rows below give T cell receptor beta chains drawn from one sample of a study of blood T cell repertoires in COVID-19. Clones were read by immunoSEQ multiplex PCR, and TCRdb kept only the in-frame ones, dropping some. The top ten hold roughly 2.2% of the sample, which has about 210,000 clones, around 85% seen once. The source material was peripheral blood. The receptors here all came from a woman between 65 and 79 years old with COVID-19, enrolled during active disease. Both conserved end residues are part of each CDR3. The order of the fields is D gene, clone size, J gene, V gene, CDR3 DNA, CDR3 protein. The D gene is left open where the match is weak. Rows may omit the clone size; those that give it use once, few, many or a size class.

TRBD1 . TRBJ1-6 TRBV3-1/TRBV3-2 TGTGCCAGCAGCCAAGAGGACAGGGTTAAACCCCTCCACTTT CASSQEDRVKPLHF
TRBD2 . TRBJ2-2 TRBV2 TGTGCCAGCAGGGAGTTGGCGGCGGGGGCCGGGGAGCTGTTTTTT CASRELAAGAGELFF
. . TRBJ2-5 TRBV29-1 TGCAGCGTTGAATCGAGGGAAAGGAGGACCCAGTACTTC CSVESRERRTQYF
TRBD2 . TRBJ2-3 TRBV3-1/TRBV3-2 TGTGCCAGCAGCCCGGGGGGGAAAACAGATACGCAGTATTTT CASSPGGKTDTQYF
. . TRBJ1-2 TRBV6-5 TGTGCCAGCAGATTTACAGGGTACGATGGCTACACCTTC CASRFTGYDGYTF
. . TRBJ2-3 TRBV9 TGTGCCAGCAGCGCTAGCACAGATACGCAGTATTTT CASSASTDTQYF
TRBD1 . TRBJ2-6 TRBV9 TGTGCCAGCAGCGTAGGACCAGGGGGACCCAACGTCCTGACTTTC CASSVGPGGPNVLTF
TRBD1 . TRBJ2-1 TRBV29-1 TGCAGCGTTGGGGGGACAGGCCTCTATCAGGTCTTC CSVGGTGLYQVF
. . TRBJ2-1 TRBV12-3/TRBV12-4 TGTGCCAGCAGTTTGGACAGAGACAATGAGCAGTTCTTC CASSLDRDNEQFF
TRBD1 . TRBJ1-6 TRBV7-2 TGTGCCAGCAGCGGGGGGACAGGCTATAATTCACCCCTCCACTTT CASSGGTGYNSPLHF
. . TRBJ2-2 TRBV7-9 TGTGCCAGCAGTCTAGCCCTAGGGAACACCGGGGAGCTGTTTTTT CASSLALGNTGELFF
. . TRBJ2-1 TRBV24-1 TGTGCCACCAGTGATTTTCGGGGTTATGAGCAGTTCTTC CATSDFRGYEQFF
TRBD2 . TRBJ2-1 TRBV27 TGTGCCAGCAGTTCCGGGACTAGCGGTTACAATGAGCAGTTCTTC CASSSGTSGYNEQFF
. . TRBJ2-3 TRBV19 TGTGCCAGTAGTATTGGTGGGAGCCCAGATACGCAGTATTTT CASSIGGSPDTQYF
. . TRBJ2-7 TRBV11-3 TGTGCCAGCAGCTTAGGTCTCTTCCGGGACACCTCCTACGAGCAGTACTTC CASSLGLFRDTSYEQYF
. . TRBJ2-5 TRBV24-1 TGTGCCACCAGTGATTACGGGAGCGGGCTAGAGACCCAGTACTTC CATSDYGSGLETQYF
. once TRBJ1-1 TRBV7-6 TGTGCCAGCAGCTTAGGAGGGGTCAGCGGGGAAGCTTTCTTT CASSLGGVSGEAFF
. . TRBJ2-2 TRBV10-3 TGTGCCATCAGTGAGCTAGGGAACACCGGGGAGCTGTTTTTT CAISELGNTGELFF
TRBD2 . TRBJ2-7 TRBV29-1 TGCAGCGTTGATGCTAGCGGGAGCGGCCACGAGCAGTACTTC CSVDASGSGHEQYF
. . TRBJ1-1 TRBV29-1 TGCAGCGTCGTGGACAGCAAAGACACTGAAGCTTTCTTT CSVVDSKDTEAFF
TRBD2 . TRBJ2-1 TRBV5-8 TGTGCCAGCAGCTTGGGCGGGGGTCCATACAATGAGCAGTTCTTC CASSLGGGPYNEQFF
TRBD2 . TRBJ2-3 TRBV3-1/TRBV3-2 TGTGCCAGCAGCCAACTAGCGGGGGGTTCTACCTACGCAGATACGCAGTATTTT CASSQLAGGSTYADTQYF
TRBD1 . TRBJ2-2 TRBV7-2 TGTGCCAGCAGACCGGGACAGCTCTCTAAGACCTACACCGGGGAGCTGTTTTTT CASRPGQLSKTYTGELFF
TRBD2 once TRBJ2-1 TRBV15 TGTGCCACCAGAGAAGGACTAGCGGGAGGGCCTCACAATGAGCAGTTCTTC CATREGLAGGPHNEQFF
TRBD2 . TRBJ2-3 TRBV24-1 TGTGCCACCCATAGCGGGGGAGGTACAGATACGCAGTATTTT CATHSGGGTDTQYF
. . TRBJ1-1 TRBV7-9 TGTGCCAGCAGCCCAGGGACATTACTGAACACTGAAGCTTTCTTT CASSPGTLLNTEAFF
TRBD1 . TRBJ2-4 TRBV5-6 TGTGCCAGCAGCTTCGCGGACAGGCTCGACATTCAGTACTTC CASSFADRLDIQYF